These 6 T cell receptor beta chains originate from one sample sequenced in a study of regulatory T cells in long-lasting Graves disease. Both iRepertoire HTBI primers and Arm-PCR of CDR3 regions were used to build the TCR beta libraries. MiXCR, applied by TCRdb to the multiplex PCR reads, yields one record per CDR3 protein. Among approximately 540,000 distinct CDR3 sequences listed, around 11% were seen once. The time point here: newly diagnosed GD, antithyroid drugs for less than 3 months. After RNA was extracted from PBMCs, the TCR library was made from it. This same sample was also part of a study on T cells in Graves' hyperthyroidism and ophthalmopathy.

Sequences were derived from peripheral blood mononuclear cells (PBMCs), sampled at new diagnosis, from a patient treated with antithyroid drugs. These receptors all come from a woman in her 30s with Graves disease.

This clonotype was counted many times. This chain uses TRBV11-2 with TRBJ2-5; D is tentatively TRBD1 or TRBD2 (5 bases each). Germline V lookup: CDR1 SGHAT, CDR2 FQNNGV. The CDR3 has 16 residues. The V end lost 3 bases, the J end lost 3 bases, and 17 bases lay between the germline ends. The CDR3 DNA sequence: TGTGCCAGCAGCTTGGGTAGGGGACCCGGCGAAGAGACCCAGTACTTC. It yields the protein CASSLGRGPGEETQYF. The complete variable domain, with remaining parts taken from reference TRBV11-2 and TRBJ2-5, reads EAGVAQSPRYKIIEKRQSVAFWCNPISGHATLYWYQQILGQGPKLLIQFQNNGVVDDSQLPKDRFSAERLKGVDSTLKIQPAKLEDSAVYLCASSLGRGPGEETQYFGPGTRLLVL.

The sample holds a few counts of this clonotype. The chain carries TRBV27 and TRBJ2-7; the D is unclear. Germline V CDR1 and CDR2: MNHEY, SMNVEV (reference sequence). The V gene lost 5 bases and the J gene lost 1 base, with 12 bases spanning the gap. This CDR3 comprises 14 residues. The DNA of the CDR3 is TGTGCCAGCAGTGCCCCAGGATCGTCCTACGAGCAGTACTTC. Translated, it gives CASSAPGSSYEQYF.

This chain links TRBV18 with TRBJ1-6; D is perhaps TRBD1 (5 bases). The CDR3 covers 14 residues. Per germline, CDR1 KGHSH and CDR2 LQKENI. Trimming stripped 4 bases from V and 5 bases from J, with 9 bases between. The CDR3 DNA follows: TGTGCCAGCTCACGGGACGGGGATAATTCACCCCTCCACTTT. It is translated as CASSRDGDNSPLHF.

The V and J genes are TRBV19 and TRBJ1-6; perhaps TRBD1 as D (6 bases). V was pared by 0 bases and J by 10 bases, with 19 bases between. From germline, CDR1 is LNHDA and CDR2 SQIVND (reference sequence). The CDR3 is 17 amino acids. CDR3 region: CASSIDLGQGFGSPLHF. The CDR3 DNA follows: TGTGCCAGTAGTATAGATCTCGGGCAGGGGTTTGGCTCACCCCTCCACTTT.

This clonotype appeared many times. The J gene is TRBJ2-7, the V gene TRBV12-3 or TRBV12-4; D might be TRBD1 (5 bases). The V and J ends lost 0 bases and 6 bases respectively, with 9 bases between them. This CDR3 has 13 amino acids. In nucleotides, the CDR3 is TGTGCCAGCAGTTTAGCCAGGGCGATCGAGCAGTACTTC. It translates to CASSLARAIEQYF.

In this sample, this clonotype turned up a few times. The rearrangement uses TRBV19 and TRBJ2-2, with D tentatively TRBD2 (5 bases). In germline, CDR1 is LNHDA, CDR2 SQIVND (reference sequence). CDR3 length: 14 residues. V was trimmed by 6 bases and J by 6 bases, leaving 14 bases between them. The CDR3: CASSSVEVSGELFF. DNA for the CDR3: TGTGCCAGTAGCAGCGTGGAGGTCTCCGGGGAGCTGTTTTTT.